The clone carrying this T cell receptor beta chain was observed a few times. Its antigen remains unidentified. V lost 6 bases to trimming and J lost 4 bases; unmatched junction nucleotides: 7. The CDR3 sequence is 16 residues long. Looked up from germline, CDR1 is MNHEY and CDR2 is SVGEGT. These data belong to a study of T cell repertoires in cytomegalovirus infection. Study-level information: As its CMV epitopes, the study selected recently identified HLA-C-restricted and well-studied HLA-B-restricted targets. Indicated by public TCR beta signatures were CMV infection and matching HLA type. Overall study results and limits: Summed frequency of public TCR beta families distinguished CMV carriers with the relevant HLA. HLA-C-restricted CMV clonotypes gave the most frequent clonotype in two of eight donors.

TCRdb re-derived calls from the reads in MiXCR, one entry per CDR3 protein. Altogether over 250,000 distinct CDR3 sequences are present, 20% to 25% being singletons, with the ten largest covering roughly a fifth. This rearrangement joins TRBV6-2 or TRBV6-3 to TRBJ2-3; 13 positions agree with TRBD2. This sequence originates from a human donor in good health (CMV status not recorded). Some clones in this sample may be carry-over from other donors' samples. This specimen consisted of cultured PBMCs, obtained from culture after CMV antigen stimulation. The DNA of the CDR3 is TGTGCCAGCAGCTCATGGACTAGCGGGAGTGCAGATACGCAGTATTTT. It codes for CASSSWTSGSADTQYF.